There are many counts of the clone carrying this T cell receptor (beta chain). Antigen: not known. The germline V and J ends were trimmed by 5 bases and 6 bases, with 11 bases remaining between them. CDR3 length: 13 residues. Germline CDR1 and CDR2: SGHAT and FQNNGV. These data belong to a study of T-cell reconstitution after alpha-beta-depleted transplantation in children. General observations from the study: T-cell counts and diversity at one year following transplant were attributed mainly to newly produced T cells. In some patients, recipient T cells and intrathymic progenitors surviving conditioning explained high day-60 diversity.

TCRbeta library preparation incorporated unique molecular identifiers. Each CDR3 protein gets one entry after TCRdb re-called the PCR reads with MiXCR. The repertoire holds some 200,000 distinct CDR3 sequences, with roughly 8.3% as singletons. The receptor was derived from a male patient aged 2 to 10 who had a stem cell transplant for acute myeloid leukemia, so the T cells may come from the graft donor. Material: PBMCs, mostly from graft donor cells, obtained 360 days after TCRalphabeta/CD19-depleted stem cell transplant. V usage is TRBV11-2 and J usage is TRBJ2-1; D call uncertain. The CDR3 DNA reads as TGTGCCAGCAGCCGCGGAAGTAGCAATGAGCAGTTCTTC. It codes for CASSRGSSNEQFF.